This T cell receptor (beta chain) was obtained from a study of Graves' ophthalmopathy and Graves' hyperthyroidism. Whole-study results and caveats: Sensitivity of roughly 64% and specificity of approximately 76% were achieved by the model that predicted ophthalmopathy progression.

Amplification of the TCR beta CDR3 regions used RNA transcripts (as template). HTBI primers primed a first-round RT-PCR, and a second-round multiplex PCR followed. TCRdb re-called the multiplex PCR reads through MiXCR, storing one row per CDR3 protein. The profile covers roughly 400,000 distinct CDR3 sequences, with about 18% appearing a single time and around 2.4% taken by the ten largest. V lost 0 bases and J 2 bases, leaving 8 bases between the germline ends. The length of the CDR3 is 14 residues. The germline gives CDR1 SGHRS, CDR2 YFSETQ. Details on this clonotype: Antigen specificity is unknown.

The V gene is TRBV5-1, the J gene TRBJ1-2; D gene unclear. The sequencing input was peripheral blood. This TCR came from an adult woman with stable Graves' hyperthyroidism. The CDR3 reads CASSLVTANYGYTF. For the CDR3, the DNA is TGCGCCAGCAGCTTGGTCACAGCAAACTATGGCTACACCTTC.